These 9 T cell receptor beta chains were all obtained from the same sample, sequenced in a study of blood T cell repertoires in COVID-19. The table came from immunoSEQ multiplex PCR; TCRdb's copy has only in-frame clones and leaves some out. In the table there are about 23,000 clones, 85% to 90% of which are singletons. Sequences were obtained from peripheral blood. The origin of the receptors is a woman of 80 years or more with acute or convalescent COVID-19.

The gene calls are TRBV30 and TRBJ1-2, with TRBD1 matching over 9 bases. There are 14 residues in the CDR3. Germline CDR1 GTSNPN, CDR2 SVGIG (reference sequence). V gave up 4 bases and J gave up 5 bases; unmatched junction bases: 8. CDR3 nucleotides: TGTGCCTGGACCCAACAGGGGGCGAAGTATGGCTACACCTTC. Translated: CAWTQQGAKYGYTF. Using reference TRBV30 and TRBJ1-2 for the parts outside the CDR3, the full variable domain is SQTIHQWPATLVQPVGSPLSLECTVEGTSNPNLYWYRQAAGRGLQLLFYSVGIGQISSEVPQNLSASRPQDRQFILSSKKLLLSDSGFYLCAWTQQGAKYGYTFGSGTRLTVV.

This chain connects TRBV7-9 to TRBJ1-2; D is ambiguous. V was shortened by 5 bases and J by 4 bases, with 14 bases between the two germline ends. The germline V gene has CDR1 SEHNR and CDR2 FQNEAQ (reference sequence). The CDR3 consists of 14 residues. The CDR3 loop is CASSPTGSGYGYTF. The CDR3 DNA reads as TGTGCCAGCAGCCCGACGGGGAGTGGCTATGGCTACACCTTC.

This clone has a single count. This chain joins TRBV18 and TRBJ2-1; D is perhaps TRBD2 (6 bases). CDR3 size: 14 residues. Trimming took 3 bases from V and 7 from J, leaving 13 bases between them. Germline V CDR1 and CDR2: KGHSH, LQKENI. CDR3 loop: CASSPQGLANEQFF. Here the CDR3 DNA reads TGTGCCAGCTCACCCCAAGGGCTAGCGAATGAGCAGTTCTTC.

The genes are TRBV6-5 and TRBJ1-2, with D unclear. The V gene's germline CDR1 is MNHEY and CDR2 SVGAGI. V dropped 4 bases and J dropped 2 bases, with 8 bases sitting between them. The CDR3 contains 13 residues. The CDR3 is CASSFDTNYGYTF. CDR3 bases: TGTGCCAGCAGTTTTGACACCAACTATGGCTACACCTTC.

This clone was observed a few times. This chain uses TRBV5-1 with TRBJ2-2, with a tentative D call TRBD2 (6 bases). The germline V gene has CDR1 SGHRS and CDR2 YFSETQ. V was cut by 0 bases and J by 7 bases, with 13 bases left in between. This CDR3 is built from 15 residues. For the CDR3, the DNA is TGCGCCAGCAGCTTGGGGCAGGGACTCGGCGGGGAGCTGTTTTTT. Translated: CASSLGQGLGGELFF.

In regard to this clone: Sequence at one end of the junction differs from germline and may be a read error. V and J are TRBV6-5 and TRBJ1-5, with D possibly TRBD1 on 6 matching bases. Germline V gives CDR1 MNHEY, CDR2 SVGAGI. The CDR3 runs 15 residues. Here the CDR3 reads CASSRGQGGNQPQHF. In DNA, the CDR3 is TGTGCTAGCAGTAGGGGACAAGGGGGCAATCAGCCCCAGCATTTT.

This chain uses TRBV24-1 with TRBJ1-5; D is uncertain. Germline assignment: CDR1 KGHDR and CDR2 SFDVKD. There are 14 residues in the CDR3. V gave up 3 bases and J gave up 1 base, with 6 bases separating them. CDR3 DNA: TGTGCCACCAGTGATGGGCCCAGCAATCAGCCCCAGCATTTT. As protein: CATSDGPSNQPQHF.

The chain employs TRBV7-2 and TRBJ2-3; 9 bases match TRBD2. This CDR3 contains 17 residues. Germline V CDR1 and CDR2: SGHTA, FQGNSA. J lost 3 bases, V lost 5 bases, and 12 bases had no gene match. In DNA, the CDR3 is TGTGCCAGCAGCCCCTGGTCAGCGGGAGGTAGGACAGATACGCAGTATTTT. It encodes CASSPWSAGGRTDTQYF.

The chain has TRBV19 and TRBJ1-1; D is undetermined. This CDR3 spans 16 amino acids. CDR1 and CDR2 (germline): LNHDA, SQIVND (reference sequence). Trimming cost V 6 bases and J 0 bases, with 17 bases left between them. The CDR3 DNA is TGTGCCAGTAGCCGTCCGGGTTCGGCCATGAACACTGAAGCTTTCTTT. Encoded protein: CASSRPGSAMNTEAFF.